This T cell receptor beta chain was retrieved from a study of blood T cell repertoires in COVID-19. For the study at large: Acute-phase and convalescent COVID-19 samples originated in the United States, Italy and Spain. T cells, B-cell-depleted T cells, or PBMCs provided the cDNA or gDNA that served as material.

Germline CDR1 and CDR2: MNHNS and SASEGT. The CDR3 sequence is 14 residues long. Deletions cut 3 bases from V and 4 bases from J, with 12 bases between. As processed by the authors: Estimation of nucleated cell counts was performed using reference gene primer amplification. Sequenced by immunoSEQ multiplex PCR; TCRdb stores in-frame clones only, minus some. Clone size and the V and J calls come from that table; the DNA yielded D and trimming. The repertoire holds about 190,000 clones, with 80% to 95% as singletons. The receptor's source is a man aged 50 to 59 with acute or convalescent COVID-19. The sample was peripheral blood. The rearrangement links TRBV6-1 to TRBJ1-1; possibly TRBD1 for D (5 bases). This CDR3 is CASSDFRVGTEAFF. DNA for the CDR3: TGTGCCAGCAGTGATTTCAGGGTAGGCACTGAAGCTTTCTTT.